This entry describes one T cell receptor (beta chain). As yet, its antigen is unknown. The CDR3 is made up of 19 amino acids. The V gene end was trimmed by 5 bases and the J gene end by 6 bases; junction bases not matched to a gene: 22. CDR1 and CDR2 (germline): SEHNR, FQNEAQ (reference sequence). This entry is derived from a study of T cell responses to AZD1222 COVID-19 vaccine. Study-wide results and limits: Researchers took repertoire samples only after the peak T cell response had come. CD4 TCRs associated with vaccination spanned spike, dominating at 160-218 and 743-854. It was only a handful of AZD1222 recipients who were seropositive at baseline.

Only in-frame clones appear in the TCRdb table, and some are missing; sequencing was by immunoSEQ multiplex PCR. The profile covers around 120,000 clones, with about 92% appearing a single time and 4% to 6% taken by the ten largest. The sample consisted of peripheral blood, taken 28 days after the second AZD1222 dose. The TCR originated in an adult who received the AZD1222 COVID-19 vaccine. This rearrangement joins TRBV7-9 to TRBJ2-7; TRBD1 matches 10 bases. CDR3 DNA: TGTGCCAGCAGCGGAACGGGACAGGGGCAGGACCATCGGAAGGGCGAGCAGTACTTC. It is translated as CASSGTGQGQDHRKGEQYF.